Listed here are 11 T cell receptor beta chains from one sample, sequenced in a study of cytomegalovirus exposure and HLA in healthy donors. Researchers ran the PCR with 60 Vbeta and 13 Jbeta primers. Produced via immunoSEQ multiplex PCR; TCRdb's table is partial and in-frame only. The sample has 150,000 to 200,000 clones; about 62% are singletons. Sequencing used PBMCs. The source of these receptors is a man aged 35 to 55 in good health and CMV-seronegative.

This chain connects TRBV10-3 to TRBJ2-7, with 14 bases matching TRBD2. The germline V gene has CDR1 ENHRY and CDR2 SYGVKD. This CDR3 has 14 amino acids. Trimming took 8 bases from V and 2 from J; bases not matched to a gene: 2. CDR3 sequence (DNA): TGTGCCATCGGGACTAGCGGGGGACCCTACGAGCAGTACTTC. Translating it yields CAIGTSGGPYEQYF.

A few counts support this clone. V gene TRBV30 combines with J gene TRBJ1-1, with D maybe TRBD1 (6 bases). The CDR3 has 11 residues. Trimming shortened V by 6 bases and J by 4 bases, and 9 bases separated the two germline ends. The V gene's germline CDR1 is GTSNPN and CDR2 SVGIG (reference sequence). The CDR3 loop is CACQGSTEAFF. DNA of the CDR3: TGTGCCTGTCAGGGGAGCACTGAAGCTTTCTTT.

The V and J genes are TRBV27 and TRBJ1-5; 9 bases agree with TRBD1. Germline lookup yields CDR1 MNHEY and CDR2 SMNVEV (reference sequence). The CDR3 runs to 14 residues. Losses at the gene ends were 7 bases for V and 4 bases for J; bases not matched to a gene: 5. The CDR3 coding sequence is TGTGCCAGCAAAATGACAGGGGGGAATCAGCCCCAGCATTTT. Its translation is CASKMTGGNQPQHF.

As regards this clone: One end of the junction is discordant with germline, which a read error may explain. The same CDR3 is also encoded by other DNA sequences in this sample. The J gene is TRBJ2-7, the V gene TRBV10-3, with 9 bases lining up with TRBD2. This CDR3 is 13 amino acids long. Germline CDR1 reads ENHRY; CDR2 reads SYGVKD. The CDR3 DNA reads as TGTGCCATCAGTGAAGGACTAGCGATCGAGCAATACTTC. Amino acids: CAISEGLAIEQYF.

V gene TRBV5-1 combines with J gene TRBJ2-2; 11 positions match TRBD1. The CDR3 is 15 amino acids. Per the germline V gene, CDR1 is SGHRS and CDR2 is YFSETQ. Losses at the gene ends were 4 bases for V and 6 bases for J; bases not matched to a gene: 5. Written as DNA, the CDR3 is TGCGCCAGCAGCACCCGGGACAGGGGGGCCGGGGAGCTGTTTTTT. Its translation: CASSTRDRGAGELFF.

The V and J genes are TRBV27 and TRBJ2-3; TRBD2 matches at 9 bases. With 1 base clipped from V and 6 bases from J, the junction kept 5 bases outside the gene matches. Germline values: CDR1 MNHEY, CDR2 SMNVEV (reference sequence). This CDR3 is built from 15 residues. The CDR3 here is CASSLWAGGPDTQYF. CDR3 sequence (DNA): TGTGCCAGCAGTTTATGGGCGGGGGGGCCTGATACGCAGTATTTT.

This chain joins TRBV19 and TRBJ2-2; no clear D. Per germline, CDR1 LNHDA and CDR2 SQIVND (reference sequence). CDR3 length: 13 amino acids. V was trimmed by 6 bases and J by 5 bases, leaving 10 bases between them. In nucleotides, the CDR3 is TGTGCCAGTAGCACTGCGGTGACCGGGGAGCTGTTTTTT. Translating gives CASSTAVTGELFF. Looking up the rest from reference TRBV19 and TRBJ2-2 gives the full variable domain: DGGITQSPKYLFRKEGQNVTLSCEQNLNHDAMYWYRQDPGQGLRLIYYSQIVNDFQKGDIAEGYSVSREKKESFPLTVTSAQKNPTAFYLCASSTAVTGELFFGEGSRLTVL.

Note on this clone: The junction departs from germline at one end; a sequencing error may be responsible. The J gene is TRBJ2-2, the V gene TRBV7-7; 7 bases line up with TRBD1. The V gene's germline CDR1 is SSHAT and CDR2 FNYEAQ (reference sequence). The CDR3 spans 16 residues. In nucleotides, the CDR3 is TGTGCTAGCAGCTTAGTCCAGGGGGCGAACACCGGGGAGCTGTTTTTT. Translating it yields CASSLVQGANTGELFF.

This clone was counted a few times. This chain uses TRBV9 with TRBJ1-2, with 7 bases that match TRBD1. This CDR3 region has 15 residues. V shed 3 bases, J shed 8 bases, and the junction held 13 bases outside the gene matches. The V gene's germline CDR1 is SGDLS and CDR2 YYNGEE. DNA for the CDR3: TGTGCCAGCAGCGGACGACAGGGAGACAGCGGGGGCTACACCTTC. Protein: CASSGRQGDSGGYTF. The full variable domain, its missing parts supplied by reference TRBV9 and TRBJ1-2, is DSGVTQTPKHLITATGQRVTLRCSPRSGDLSVYWYQQSLDQGLQFLIQYYNGEERAKGNILERFSAQQFPDLHSELNLSSLELGDSALYFCASSGRQGDSGGYTFGSGTRLTVV.

The rearrangement joins TRBV27 to TRBJ2-4, with 8 bases fitting TRBD1. Germline CDR1 is MNHEY and CDR2 is SMNVEV (reference sequence). There are 16 residues in the CDR3. The junction had 12 bases not matched to a gene; V was cut back by 4 bases and J by 7 bases. The CDR3 DNA is TGTGCCAGCAGTTCCGTGTCAGGGGGCAATTCTAACATTCAGTACTTC. This translates into CASSSVSGGNSNIQYF.

This clone was seen a handful of times. The V and J genes are TRBV18 and TRBJ2-1; D might be TRBD1 (6 bases). The CDR3 has 17 amino acids. Between the trimmed V and J ends, which lost 1 base and 0 bases, there was a span of 13 bases. The V gene's germline CDR1 is KGHSH and CDR2 LQKENI. The CDR3 here is CASSPRVDRSSYNEQFF. In DNA form, the CDR3 reads TGTGCCAGCTCACCACGGGTCGACAGGAGCTCCTACAATGAGCAGTTCTTC.